Listed below are T cell receptor beta chains from one sample, sequenced in a study of blood T cell repertoires in COVID-19. The assay was immunoSEQ multiplex PCR, and TCRdb's table has in-frame clones only and misses some. The sample has 200,000 to 250,000 clones; over 75% are singletons. Material for sequencing was PBMCs or T cells enriched from blood (not recorded which). Source of these receptors: a woman in her twenties or thirties who had been exposed to COVID-19. CDR3s include the opening cysteine and the closing phenylalanine or tryptophan. Each record gives: D gene, V gene, J gene, clone size, CDR3 protein, CDR3 DNA. A D gene is named only where the DNA matches it firmly. Size is stated for part of the rows, as once, few or many counts, or as a class when the clone is expanded.

-,TRBV6-6,TRBJ2-7,-,CASMRGYEQYF,TGTGCCAGCATGAGGGGGTACGAGCAGTACTTC
TRBD1,TRBV19,TRBJ2-5,-,CASRLTGKQETQYF,TGTGCCAGTAGGCTGACAGGGAAGCAAGAGACCCAGTACTTC
TRBD1,TRBV7-7,TRBJ2-1,-,CASSLGAGDRGKNEQFF,TGTGCTAGCAGCTTAGGAGCTGGGGACAGGGGAAAGAATGAGCAGTTCTTC
TRBD2,TRBV7-9,TRBJ2-4,-,CASSLSGGLAVLENIQYF,TGTGCCAGCAGCTTATCGGGCGGGCTAGCGGTCCTAGAAAACATTCAGTACTTC
-,TRBV4-1,TRBJ1-4,-,CASSQETGLNEKLFF,TGCGCCAGCAGCCAGGAGACCGGACTTAATGAAAAACTGTTTTTT
TRBD1,TRBV11-2,TRBJ1-2,once,CASSRTTGVYGYTF,TGTGCCAGCAGTCGTACCACAGGGGTCTATGGCTACACCTTC
-,TRBV15,TRBJ2-7,-,CATSRGLPYEQYF,TGTGCCACCAGCAGGGGACTCCCATACGAGCAGTACTTC
TRBD1,TRBV5-1,TRBJ2-3,-,CASSLGGTGAADTQYF,TGCGCCAGCAGCTTGGGCGGGACAGGGGCGGCAGATACGCAGTATTTT
-,TRBV19,TRBJ1-1,-,CASSIGETKTEAFF,TGTGCCAGTAGTATAGGTGAGACAAAGACTGAAGCTTTCTTT
-,TRBV10-1,TRBJ2-3,-,CASSESGMGREPIDTQYF,TGCGCCAGCAGTGAGTCAGGAATGGGACGGGAGCCGATAGATACGCAGTATTTT
-,TRBV9,TRBJ1-3,-,CASSFLRDTKTSGNTIYF,TGTGCCAGCAGCTTTCTCCGGGACACCAAAACGTCTGGAAACACCATATATTTT
-,TRBV18,TRBJ1-5,-,CASSLKEDGQPQHF,TGTGCCAGCTCACTCAAAGAGGATGGTCAGCCCCAGCATTTT
TRBD1,TRBV19,TRBJ2-2,once,CASSTTGGGTGELFF,TGTGCCAGTAGTACAACAGGGGGTGGGACCGGGGAGCTGTTTTTT
-,TRBV11-1,TRBJ2-5,-,CASSLRDYQETQYF,TGTGCCAGCAGCTTACGGGACTACCAAGAGACCCAGTACTTC
-,TRBV23-1,TRBJ1-5,-,CASSQAEDSSNQPQHF,TGCGCCAGCAGTCAAGCTGAGGACAGTAGCAATCAGCCCCAGCATTTT
TRBD1,TRBV2,TRBJ2-1,-,CASSRDRGRYNEQFF,TGTGCCAGCAGCCGCGACAGGGGACGCTACAATGAGCAGTTCTTC
-,TRBV3-1/TRBV3-2,TRBJ2-1,-,CASSQATASYNEQFF,TGTGCCAGCAGCCAAGCAACAGCTTCGTACAATGAGCAGTTCTTC
TRBD1,TRBV18,TRBJ1-2,once,CASSPTGQGYTF,TGTGCCAGCTCCCCGACAGGGCAAGGCTACACCTTC
-,TRBV19,TRBJ2-3,-,CASSIVADPSATQYF,TGTGCCAGTAGTATAGTTGCCGACCCCAGCGCTACGCAGTATTTT
TRBD2,TRBV19,TRBJ2-7,-,CASSIGPSGSSEQYF,TGTGCCAGTAGTATCGGGCCTAGCGGGAGCTCCGAGCAGTACTTC
-,TRBV2,TRBJ2-3,-,CATHRGTDTQYF,TGTGCCACCCACAGGGGCACAGATACGCAGTATTTT
-,TRBV9,TRBJ1-1,-,CASSVFGHQNTEAFF,TGTGCCAGCAGCGTATTCGGACACCAGAACACTGAAGCTTTCTTT
-,TRBV30,TRBJ2-1,once,CAWTQGDNEQFF,TGTGCCTGGACTCAGGGCGACAATGAGCAGTTCTTC
-,TRBV9,TRBJ2-3,-,CASSVDQVGGDTQYF,TGTGCCAGCAGCGTAGATCAAGTTGGAGGAGATACGCAGTATTTT
-,TRBV27,TRBJ1-2,-,CASSGTGYSNYGYTF,TGTGCCAGCAGCGGAACAGGGTACTCTAACTATGGCTACACCTTC
-,TRBV7-9,TRBJ1-1,-,CASSSPMRHPLGTAFF,TGTGCCAGCAGCTCTCCGATGAGGCATCCCCTCGGTACGGCTTTCTTT
TRBD1,TRBV11-2,TRBJ1-5,few,CASSSQGAGGQPQHF,TGTGCCAGCAGCTCCCAGGGGGCTGGTGGTCAGCCCCAGCATTTT
-,TRBV30,TRBJ1-6,-,CAWQQDRLNSPLHF,TGTGCCTGGCAGCAGGACAGACTTAATTCACCCCTCCACTTT
-,TRBV5-1,TRBJ1-1,few,CASSLLGSHVDTEAFF,TGCGCCAGCAGCTTGCTGGGCTCTCACGTAGACACTGAAGCTTTCTTT
TRBD1,TRBV10-3,TRBJ1-1,-,CAIRGTGDTEAFF,TGTGCCATCAGGGGGACAGGGGACACTGAAGCTTTCTTT
TRBD1,TRBV29-1,TRBJ1-2,-,CSVDLTGQGAFGYTF,TGCAGCGTCGATTTAACGGGACAGGGGGCGTTCGGCTACACCTTC
TRBD1,TRBV29-1,TRBJ1-2,few,CSVEDEGAGRSYTF,TGCAGCGTTGAAGATGAGGGGGCAGGGCGTAGCTACACCTTC
-,TRBV23-1,TRBJ2-2,-,CASSQWSGLLEDTGELFF,TGCGCCAGCAGTCAATGGTCGGGACTCCTCGAGGACACCGGGGAGCTGTTTTTT
TRBD1,TRBV2,TRBJ1-2,-,CASNPRDRFNGYTF,TGTGCCAGCAACCCTAGGGACAGGTTTAATGGCTACACCTTC
-,TRBV19,TRBJ1-5,-,CASSILDTRQPQHF,TGTGCCAGTAGTATCCTCGATACACGCCAGCCCCAGCATTTT
-,TRBV18,TRBJ2-5,-,CASSPPSGLQETQYF,TGTGCCAGCTCACCACCGTCAGGACTCCAAGAGACCCAGTACTTC
TRBD1,TRBV10-3,TRBJ1-1,-,CAITQTGGGRNTEAFF,TGTGCCATCACCCAGACAGGGGGCGGGAGGAACACTGAAGCTTTCTTT